This T cell receptor beta chain emerged from a study of T cell responses to AZD1222 COVID-19 vaccine. Notes on the study in general: An increase in Spike-specific TCR breadth and depth was observed after two AZD1222 doses.

On this clone itself: Its antigen is unidentified.

V lost 5 bases to trimming and J lost 6 bases, with 14 bases between them. The germline V gene has CDR1 SEHNR and CDR2 FQNEAQ (reference sequence). The CDR3 has 15 residues. Produced via immunoSEQ multiplex PCR; TCRdb's table is partial and in-frame only. The sample yields roughly 150,000 clones, 92% seen once. This receptor was identified in an adult in good health. V usage is TRBV7-9 and J usage is TRBJ1-6; TRBD1 is a possible D gene (5 bases). The sequenced sample was peripheral blood, obtained on day 0 of AZD1222 vaccination. CDR3: CASSPHTGANSPLHF. DNA of the CDR3: TGTGCCAGCAGCCCACATACCGGGGCTAATTCACCCCTCCACTTT.